Each of the 32 T cell receptor beta chains below was sequenced from the same sample in a study of early stage breast cancer tumors. Measured with immunoSEQ multiplex PCR; TCRdb has only the in-frame clones, and not every one. This sample has tens of thousands of clones; 65% to 75% occur once, and the top ten carry about 7%. The material sequenced was blood. Receptor source: a person between 55 and 69 years old with breast cancer.

The chain combines TRBV7-2 with TRBJ1-1; 11 bases align to TRBD1. The germline gives CDR1 SGHTA, CDR2 FQGNSA. The CDR3 loop spans 15 amino acids. Trimming removed 1 base from V and 5 bases from J; junction bases left unmatched: 3. DNA of the CDR3: TGTGCCAGCAGCTTAGGAGGGACAGGGGGTACTGAAGCTTTCTTT. Encoded protein: CASSLGGTGGTEAFF.

The chain is built from TRBV7-2 and TRBJ1-1; D is possibly TRBD1 (5 bases). This CDR3 spans 16 amino acids. From germline, CDR1 is SGHTA and CDR2 FQGNSA. With 1 base removed from V and 0 bases from J, the gap between germline ends came to 12 bases. CDR3 region: CASSLGGRVVNTEAFF. The CDR3 coding sequence is TGTGCCAGCAGCTTAGGCGGCAGGGTGGTGAACACTGAAGCTTTCTTT.

V gene TRBV10-3 combines with J gene TRBJ2-1, with 12 nucleotides matching TRBD2. Looked up from germline, CDR1 is ENHRY and CDR2 is SYGVKD. Trimming removed 4 bases from V and 3 bases from J; junction bases left unmatched: 4. This CDR3 contains 16 residues. As DNA, the CDR3 is TGTGCCATCAGTGGAGAGACTAGCGGGGGCTACAATGAGCAGTTCTTC. Residues: CAISGETSGGYNEQFF.

CDR3 amino acids: CASSLTYRGRDYGYTF. CDR3 sequence (DNA): TGTGCCAGCAGCTTGACCTACAGGGGGCGCGACTATGGCTACACCTTC. V gene TRBV7-2 combines with J gene TRBJ1-2, with TRBD1 matching 9 bases. CDR3 length: 16 residues. Germline V gives CDR1 SGHTA, CDR2 FQGNSA. The V gene end was trimmed by 3 bases and the J gene end by 3 bases; junction bases not matched to a gene: 8.

The sample holds one count of this clone. V is TRBV19 and J is TRBJ2-1; TRBD2 matches at 12 bases. V was clipped by 7 bases and J by 9 bases; unmatched bases: 10. The germline V gene encodes CDR1 LNHDA and CDR2 SQIVND (reference sequence). CDR3 length: 15 residues. The CDR3 region is CASTSLLAGGIEQFF. The CDR3, as DNA: TGTGCCAGTACTTCTTTACTAGCGGGGGGCATTGAGCAGTTCTTC.

The rearrangement uses TRBV12-5 and TRBJ2-7; possible D gene TRBD1, 6 bases. This CDR3 region has 14 residues. Per the germline V gene, CDR1 is LGHNT and CDR2 is FRNRAP. V dropped 5 bases and J dropped 2 bases, with 13 bases sitting between them. CDR3 DNA: TGTGCTAGTGGTAACGACAGGATAACCTACGAGCAGTACTTC. Its translation: CASGNDRITYEQYF.

This chain joins TRBV5-4 and TRBJ2-3; D perhaps matches TRBD2 (6 bases). The CDR3 extends over 16 amino acids. Trimming removed 3 bases from V and 2 bases from J, with 16 bases in between. Germline CDR1 SGHNT, CDR2 YYREEE (reference sequence). CDR3 sequence (DNA): TGTGCCAGCAGCTACCCAGGGAGGCGGAACACAGATACGCAGTATTTT. Its translation: CASSYPGRRNTDTQYF.

This clone appeared once. The J gene is TRBJ2-7, the V gene TRBV15; tentatively, D is TRBD2 (6 bases). Trimming took off 6 bases at V and 2 bases at J, with 17 bases between the two ends. CDR1 LNHNV and CDR2 YYDKDF come from the germline V gene (reference sequence). CDR3 length: 15 amino acids. In nucleotides, the CDR3 is TGTGCCACCAGTTCACTAGCAGAAAAAACCTACGAGCAGTACTTC. It yields the protein CATSSLAEKTYEQYF.

J is TRBJ1-2 and V is TRBV6-6; perhaps TRBD1 as D (5 bases). The CDR3 is 13 residues long. V was shortened by 6 bases and J by 2 bases, with 10 bases between the two germline ends. Germline CDR1 is MNHNY and CDR2 is SVGAGI (reference sequence). The CDR3 spells CASSPGKNYGYTF. DNA for the CDR3: TGTGCCAGCAGCCCAGGGAAAAACTATGGCTACACCTTC.

On this clone: A junction end diverges from the germline sequence, so it may reflect a read error. V gene TRBV7-7 combines with J gene TRBJ1-5; a possible D gene is TRBD1 (6 bases). This CDR3 is built from 15 residues. CDR1 SSHAT and CDR2 FNYEAQ come from the germline V gene (reference sequence). The CDR3 reads CASSLVQGGTQPQHF. In DNA, the CDR3 is TGTGCTAGCAGCTTAGTACAGGGAGGGACTCAGCCCCAGCATTTT.

This clone was seen a few times. The rearrangement joins TRBV11-2 to TRBJ2-7; D possibly corresponds to TRBD1 (5 bases). The CDR3 covers 12 residues. Germline V gene data show CDR1 as SGHAT and CDR2 as FQNNGV. V was clipped by 5 bases and J by 1 base, with 6 bases between them. DNA of the CDR3: TGTGCCAGCAGCGGGGCGTCCTACGAGCAGTACTTC. This encodes CASSGASYEQYF.

The gene calls are TRBV4-2 and TRBJ1-2; a weak D match, TRBD1 (6 bases). The CDR3 is 16 residues long. Germline loops: CDR1 LGHNA, CDR2 YNFKEQ. Trimming took off 0 bases at V and 5 bases at J, with 16 bases between the two ends. For the CDR3, the DNA is TGTGCCAGCAGCCAAGAGTCGGCAGGGGTGGGATATGGCTACACCTTC. This gives the protein CASSQESAGVGYGYTF.

V is TRBV25-1 and J is TRBJ2-7, with 8 bases identical to TRBD1. This CDR3 is 15 amino acids long. Germline loops: CDR1 MGHDK, CDR2 SYGVNS. The V and J ends lost 10 bases and 2 bases, in that order; junction bases with no gene match: 13. CDR3 DNA: TGTGCCACCGAAACCCGCCGGGACAGGACCTACGAGCAGTACTTC. Encoded protein: CATETRRDRTYEQYF.

This clone appeared once. The J gene is TRBJ2-4, the V gene TRBV28, with a weak D call TRBD2 (6 bases). The germline CDR1 and CDR2 sequences are MDHEN and SYDVKM. The CDR3 extends over 18 amino acids. The ends were cut back, 5 bases at V and 0 bases at J, with 20 bases in the middle. This CDR3 reads CASSPRPGDFLAKNIQYF. The DNA of the CDR3 is TGTGCCAGCAGTCCTAGACCCGGGGACTTCCTAGCCAAAAACATTCAGTACTTC.

The V and J genes are TRBV18 and TRBJ1-1; 7 bases are a match to TRBD1. Germline-derived CDR1 and CDR2 are KGHSH and LQKENI. CDR3 length: 13 amino acids. V lost 5 bases, J lost 4 bases, and 4 bases stayed unmatched. The CDR3 bases are TGTGCCAGCTCAACCCAGGGGGGCACTGAAGCTTTCTTT. It yields the protein CASSTQGGTEAFF.

The rearrangement uses TRBV5-1 and TRBJ2-2; 7 bases match TRBD2. Unmatched junction bases numbered 9, after V lost 0 bases and J lost 4 bases. The CDR3 covers 17 residues. Germline CDR1 SGHRS, CDR2 YFSETQ. CDR3 coding DNA: TGCGCCAGCAGCTTGGGAGCGGGAAGCGTCGGCACCGGGGAGCTGTTTTTT. It encodes CASSLGAGSVGTGELFF.

This clone was seen only a few times. The rearrangement joins TRBV11-1 to TRBJ2-3; 12 positions match TRBD2. This CDR3 comprises 17 residues. Germline loops: CDR1 SGHAT, CDR2 FQDESV (reference sequence). V lost 5 bases to trimming and J lost 3 bases; unmatched junction nucleotides: 9. The CDR3, as DNA: TGTGCCAGCAGCCAACTGACTAGCGGGAGTACGACAGATACGCAGTATTTT. Protein: CASSQLTSGSTTDTQYF.

This chain connects TRBV5-1 to TRBJ2-3; possibly TRBD1 for D (5 bases). This CDR3 region has 14 residues. The V and J ends lost 3 bases and 10 bases respectively, with 18 bases between them. Germline CDR1 and CDR2: SGHRS and YFSETQ. The CDR3 protein is CASSSDSDGWAQYF. CDR3 DNA sequence: TGCGCCAGCAGCTCAGACAGTGACGGTTGGGCGCAGTATTTT.

This rearrangement joins TRBV18 to TRBJ1-6; TRBD1 aligns across 9 bases. Trimming cost V 6 bases and J 8 bases; bases outside gene matches: 5. Germline CDR1 is KGHSH and CDR2 is LQKENI. CDR3 length: 14 residues. DNA of the CDR3: TGTGCCAGCTCGCTCCGGGACAGGGATTCACCCCTCCACTTT. This translates into CASSLRDRDSPLHF.

V and J are TRBV23-1 and TRBJ1-5; 11 bases match TRBD1. TRBV23-1 counts as an open reading frame of uncertain function. The CDR3 is 17 residues long. Germline trimming cut 3 bases from V and 4 bases from J; bases unmatched to any gene: 8. The CDR3 region is CASSQRTGTGGNQPQHF. In DNA, the CDR3 is TGCGCCAGCAGTCAGCGGACCGGGACAGGGGGAAATCAGCCCCAGCATTTT.

This chain joins TRBV11-3 and TRBJ2-3; maybe TRBD2 (7 bases). This CDR3 is 15 amino acids long. Germline V gives CDR1 SGHNT, CDR2 YENEEA. The ends were cut back, 5 bases at V and 2 bases at J, with 14 bases in the middle. CDR3 sequence: CASSPDGGPTDTQYF. In nucleotides, the CDR3 is TGTGCCAGCAGCCCAGACGGGGGGCCCACAGATACGCAGTATTTT.

V gene TRBV14 combines with J gene TRBJ1-2, with 7 bases identical to TRBD1. The CDR3 totals 19 residues. Germline CDR1 reads SGHDN; CDR2 reads FVKESK. Trimming cost V 0 bases and J 4 bases; bases outside gene matches: 17. The chain's CDR3 is CASSQDTRFRGQQIYGYTF. CDR3 nucleotide sequence: TGTGCCAGCAGCCAAGATACTCGCTTCCGGGGACAGCAAATCTATGGCTACACCTTC.

The V gene is TRBV2, the J gene TRBJ2-7; D remains unclear. This CDR3 has 12 residues. Per the germline V gene, CDR1 is SNHLY and CDR2 is FYNNEI. With 5 bases removed from V and 12 bases from J, the gap between germline ends came to 17 bases. CDR3 nucleotide sequence: TGTGCCAGCAGTCGCGGCGCAGCCGCCTGGTACTTC. Protein sequence: CASSRGAAAWYF.

The genes are TRBV6-1 and TRBJ1-5; D is ambiguous. The CDR3 is 17 residues long. Trimming shortened V by 1 base and J by 0 bases, and 13 bases separated the two germline ends. The germline gives CDR1 MNHNS, CDR2 SASEGT. The CDR3, as DNA: TGTGCCAGCAGTGAAGGGGAGTGGGCAGCTAGCAATCAGCCCCAGCATTTT. Encoded protein: CASSEGEWAASNQPQHF.

The rearrangement joins TRBV23-1 to TRBJ2-1; 12 bases map to TRBD2. TRBV23-1 is reported as an ORF; its role is uncertain. The CDR3 is 19 amino acids. The junction had 14 bases not matched to a gene; V was cut back by 8 bases and J by 0 bases. CDR3 loop: CASGGTGETSGSSYNEQFF. CDR3 bases: TGCGCCAGCGGCGGGACAGGCGAGACTAGCGGGAGCTCCTACAATGAGCAGTTCTTC.

This chain uses TRBV2 with TRBJ2-3, with 7 positions matching TRBD2. The CDR3 is 13 residues long. Germline values: CDR1 SNHLY, CDR2 FYNNEI. J gave up 4 bases and V 11 bases, and 9 bases lay outside the gene matches. DNA of the CDR3: TGTGCCCCAGCGGTGGGGAGGGCAGATACGCAGTATTTT. This codes for CAPAVGRADTQYF. Variable domain in full (rest from reference TRBV2 and TRBJ2-3): EPEVTQTPSHQVTQMGQEVILRCVPISNHLYFYWYRQILGQKVEFLVSFYNNEISEKSEIFDDQFSVERPDGSNFTLKIRSTKLEDSAMYFCAPAVGRADTQYFGPGTRLTVL.

This clone is a singleton in its sample. A junction boundary mismatches the germline segment, possibly from a read error. The V call is TRBV6-5, the J call TRBJ1-5, with 8 bases matching TRBD1. Germline-derived CDR1 and CDR2 are MNHEY and SVGAGI. The CDR3 is made up of 15 amino acids. CDR3 sequence: CASSSTGTGNQSQHF. The CDR3 DNA reads TGTGCCAGCAGCTCTACCGGGACAGGCAATCAGTCCCAGCATTTT.

The chain links TRBV11-2 to TRBJ1-2, with D possibly TRBD1 on 5 matching bases. Germline assignment: CDR1 SGHAT and CDR2 FQNNGV. The CDR3 covers 15 residues. The V end lost 0 bases, the J end lost 10 bases, and 18 bases lay between the germline ends. The CDR3 region is CASSLDRAGRAPYTF. CDR3 DNA sequence: TGTGCCAGCAGCTTAGATCGGGCGGGGCGCGCCCCCTACACCTTC.

The chain carries TRBV19 and TRBJ1-2; tentative D call: TRBD1 (5 bases). Germline-derived CDR1 and CDR2 are LNHDA and SQIVND (reference sequence). Deletions cut 6 bases from V and 1 base from J, with 9 bases between. The CDR3 totals 13 residues. CDR3 loop: CASRAGGNYGYTF. In DNA form, the CDR3 reads TGTGCCAGTAGGGCTGGGGGTAACTATGGCTACACCTTC. The whole variable domain, remainder taken from reference TRBV19 and TRBJ1-2, is DGGITQSPKYLFRKEGQNVTLSCEQNLNHDAMYWYRQDPGQGLRLIYYSQIVNDFQKGDIAEGYSVSREKKESFPLTVTSAQKNPTAFYLCASRAGGNYGYTFGSGTRLTVV.

This clone was picked up one time. The rearrangement joins TRBV2 to TRBJ2-1; 15 bases are a match to TRBD2. CDR3 size: 17 residues. CDR1 and CDR2 from the germline V gene are SNHLY and FYNNEI. Unmatched junction bases numbered 7, after V lost 6 bases and J lost 4 bases. The CDR3 region is CASRTRTSGRVYNEQFF. In DNA form, the CDR3 reads TGTGCCAGCAGGACGCGGACTAGCGGGAGGGTATACAATGAGCAGTTCTTC.

This chain joins TRBV18 and TRBJ2-7; 10 bases fit TRBD1. Germline loops: CDR1 KGHSH, CDR2 LQKENI. J gave up 7 bases and V 5 bases, and 11 bases lay outside the gene matches. The CDR3 is made up of 15 amino acids. As DNA, the CDR3 is TGTGCCAGCTCATCGCCGGGACAGGGGATGGGGGAGCAGTACTTC. Translation gives CASSSPGQGMGEQYF.

The CDR3 loop reads CASSTGQGTEAFF. The CDR3 bases are TGTGCCAGCAGCACCGGACAGGGAACTGAAGCTTTCTTT. The chain carries TRBV9 and TRBJ1-1; 8 positions match TRBD1. Looked up from germline, CDR1 is SGDLS and CDR2 is YYNGEE. V was pared by 4 bases and J by 5 bases, with 4 bases of the junction left unmatched. There are 13 residues in the CDR3.